The clone carrying this T cell receptor (beta chain) turned up a few times. Its antigen is not identified. Every sequencing run returned over 190 million TCR-beta sequences, which were derived from 15-18 subjects. TCRdb reprocessed the 5' RACE reads via MiXCR and lists one record per CDR3 protein. The table has 65,000 to 95,000 distinct CDR3 sequences, 5.8% seen once; the top ten hold 7.9%. This specimen belongs to a study of neurological immune-mediated disorders. Broader study findings: Private repertoires in all groups were suggested by the finding that expanded clones across subjects shared no CDR3 amino acid sequences.

The time point: longitudinal time-point 2. V was clipped by 3 bases and J by 3 bases, with 6 bases between them. The CDR3 runs to 12 residues. The receptor comes from a woman aged 55-69 years with multiple sclerosis. V usage is TRBV12-3 or TRBV12-4 and J usage is TRBJ2-7; D might be TRBD2 (5 bases). Material: PBMCs. The CDR3 DNA follows: TGTGCCAGCAGTTTTGGAGGCTACGAGCAGTACTTC. This translates into CASSFGGYEQYF.